Below are 4 T cell receptor beta chains sequenced from a single sample in a study of naive and memory T cell subsets. Reverse transcription of blood and skin TCR RNA was primed at alpha and beta constant regions. TCRdb passed the 5' RACE reads through MiXCR, listing each CDR3 protein once. The table records approximately 24,000 distinct CDR3 sequences, under 25% of them present only once. Whole-blood samples were under 3 ml of peripheral blood from healthy adult volunteers. Receptor source: a female donor in good health.

The chain combines TRBV5-1 with TRBJ2-3; 7 bases agree with TRBD2. Germline CDR1 reads SGHRS; CDR2 reads YFSETQ. V lost 0 bases and J lost 2; bases outside the gene matches: 3. The CDR3 has 15 amino acids. The CDR3 sequence: CASSLDGGNTDTQYF. DNA of the CDR3: TGCGCCAGCAGCTTGGACGGGGGGAACACAGATACGCAGTATTTT.

This clonotype was observed at least ten times. This sequence joins TRBV27 and TRBJ2-7, with TRBD1 matching 9 bases. The CDR3 is 13 amino acids. Germline V gene data show CDR1 as MNHEY and CDR2 as SMNVEV (reference sequence). With 6 bases clipped from V and 3 bases from J, the junction kept 3 bases outside the gene matches. The CDR3 spells CASRPDRGYEQYF. CDR3 nucleotides: TGTGCCAGCAGGCCGGACAGGGGCTACGAGCAGTACTTC.

This clonotype appeared a few times. The chain joins TRBV20-1 to TRBJ2-1; no clear D gene. CDR1 and CDR2 from the germline V gene are DFQATT and SNEGSKA (reference sequence). The CDR3 covers 13 residues. V dropped 3 bases and J dropped 3 bases, with 9 bases sitting between them. Here the CDR3 DNA reads TGCAGTGCTAGTTTCCAAAACTACAATGAGCAGTTCTTC. This encodes CSASFQNYNEQFF.

The chain recombines TRBV20-1 with TRBJ1-1; 7 bases agree with TRBD1. From germline, CDR1 is DFQATT and CDR2 SNEGSKA (reference sequence). The CDR3 sequence is 12 residues long. Trimming cost V 4 bases and J 9 bases; bases outside gene matches: 8. The CDR3 coding sequence is TGCAGTGCTAAATTAGGGGACAGCAAAGCTTTCTTT. Its protein product is CSAKLGDSKAFF.